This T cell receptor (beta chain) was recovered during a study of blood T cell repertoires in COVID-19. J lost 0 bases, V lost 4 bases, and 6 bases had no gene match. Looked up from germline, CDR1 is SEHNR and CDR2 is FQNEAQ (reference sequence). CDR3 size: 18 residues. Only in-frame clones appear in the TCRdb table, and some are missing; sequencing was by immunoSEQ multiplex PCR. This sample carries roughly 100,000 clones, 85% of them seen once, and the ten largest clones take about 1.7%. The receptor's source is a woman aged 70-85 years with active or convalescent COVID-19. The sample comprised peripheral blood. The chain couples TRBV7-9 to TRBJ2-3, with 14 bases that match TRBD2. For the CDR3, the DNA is TGTGCCAGCAGCTCTGGACTAGCGGGGGGCCCTAGCACAGATACGCAGTATTTT. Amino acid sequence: CASSSGLAGGPSTDTQYF.